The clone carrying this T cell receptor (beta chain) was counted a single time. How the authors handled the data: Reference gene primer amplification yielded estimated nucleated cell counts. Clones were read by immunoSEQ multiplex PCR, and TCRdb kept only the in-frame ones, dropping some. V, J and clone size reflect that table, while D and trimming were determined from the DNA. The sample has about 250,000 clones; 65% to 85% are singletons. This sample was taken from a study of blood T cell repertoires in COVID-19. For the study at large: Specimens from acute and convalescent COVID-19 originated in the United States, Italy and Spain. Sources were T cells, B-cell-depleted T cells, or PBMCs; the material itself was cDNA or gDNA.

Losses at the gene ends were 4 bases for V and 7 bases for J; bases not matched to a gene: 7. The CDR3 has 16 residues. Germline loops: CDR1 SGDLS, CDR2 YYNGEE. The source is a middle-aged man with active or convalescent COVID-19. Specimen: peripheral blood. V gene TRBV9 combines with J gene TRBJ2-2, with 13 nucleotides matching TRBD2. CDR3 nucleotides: TGTGCCAGCAGCACACTAGCGGGGGGGCTAGTCGGGGAGCTGTTTTTT. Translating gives CASSTLAGGLVGELFF.